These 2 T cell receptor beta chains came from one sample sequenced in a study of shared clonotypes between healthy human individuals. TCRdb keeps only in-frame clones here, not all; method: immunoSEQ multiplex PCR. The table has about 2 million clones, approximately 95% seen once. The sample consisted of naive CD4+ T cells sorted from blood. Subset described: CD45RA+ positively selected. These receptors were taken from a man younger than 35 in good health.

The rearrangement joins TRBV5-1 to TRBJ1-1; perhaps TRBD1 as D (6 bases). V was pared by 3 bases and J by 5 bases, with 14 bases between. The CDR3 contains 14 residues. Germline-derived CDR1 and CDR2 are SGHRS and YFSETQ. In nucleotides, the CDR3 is TGCGCCAGCAGCTCCGACCTACAGGGAACTGAAGCTTTCTTT. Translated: CASSSDLQGTEAFF.

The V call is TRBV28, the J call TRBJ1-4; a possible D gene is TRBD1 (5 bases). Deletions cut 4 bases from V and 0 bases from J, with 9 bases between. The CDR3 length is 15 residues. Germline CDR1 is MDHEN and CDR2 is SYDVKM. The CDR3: CASSSSTATNEKLFF. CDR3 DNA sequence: TGTGCCAGCAGTTCCTCGACAGCAACTAATGAAAAACTGTTTTTT.